Described below is a single TCR beta chain sequence and its context. No antigen is known for it. The data were taken from a study of immune evolution from preneoplasia to lung adenocarcinoma. Measured with immunoSEQ multiplex PCR; TCRdb has only the in-frame clones, and not every one. Seen here are around 4,500 clones, roughly four fifths observed once, and the top ten hold more than 6.5%. The V segment lost 4 bases and the J segment 6 bases; nucleotides outside the gene matches: 10. The CDR3 extends over 15 amino acids. Per germline, CDR1 MGHRA and CDR2 YSYEKL. Study-wide points: Top clone frequencies peaked in normal lung, apparently declining through invasive adenocarcinoma. Later-stage lesions appeared to have more T cells, more diversity, less clonality.

The sequenced sample was FFPE lung adenocarcinoma in situ tissue. This clonotype was sampled from a person aged 65 to 79 with lung adenocarcinoma. V and J are TRBV4-1 and TRBJ2-3, with 7 positions matching TRBD2. DNA for the CDR3: TGCGCCAGCAGCCCCCTCTCGGGGGGACGGGATACGCAGTATTTT. Translation: CASSPLSGGRDTQYF.